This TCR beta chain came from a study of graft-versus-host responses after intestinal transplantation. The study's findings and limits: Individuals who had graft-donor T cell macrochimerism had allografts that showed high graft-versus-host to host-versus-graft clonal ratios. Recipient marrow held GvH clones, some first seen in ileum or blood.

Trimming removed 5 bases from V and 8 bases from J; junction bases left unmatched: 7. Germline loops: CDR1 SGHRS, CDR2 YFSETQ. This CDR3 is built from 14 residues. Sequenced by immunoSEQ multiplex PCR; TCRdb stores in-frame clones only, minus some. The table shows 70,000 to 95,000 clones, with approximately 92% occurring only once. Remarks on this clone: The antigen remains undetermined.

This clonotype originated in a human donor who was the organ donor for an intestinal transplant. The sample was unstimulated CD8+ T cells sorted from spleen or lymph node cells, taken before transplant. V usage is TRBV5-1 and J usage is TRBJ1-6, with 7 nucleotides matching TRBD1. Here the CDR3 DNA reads TGCGCCAGCAGGCGAGACAGGGATTATTCACCCCTCCACTTT. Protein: CASRRDRDYSPLHF.